This T cell receptor (beta chain) originates from a study of shared clonotypes between healthy human individuals. Study-level results: The sampled material consisted only of blood, and tissue repertoires are likely to differ.

The germline CDR1 and CDR2 sequences are SGHRS and YFSETQ. CDR3 length: 14 amino acids. The junction had 3 bases not matched to a gene; V was cut back by 0 bases and J by 3 bases. When replicate PCRs were run on unsorted PBMC, they used 250 to 300 ng DNA, some 31,000 T cell genomes. Using immunoSEQ multiplex PCR, the repertoire was profiled, and TCRdb retains in-frame clones only, with some absent. The table records about half a million clones, 65% to 80% of them present only once. This clone was seen once. Its antigen is unidentified. This rearrangement joins TRBV5-1 to TRBJ2-7, with 7 nucleotides matching TRBD1. Sequences were obtained from PBMCs. This sequence was found in a woman in her forties in good health. Some clones in this sample may be carry-over from other donors' samples. CDR3 amino acids: CASSLAGQYYEQYF. CDR3 bases: TGCGCCAGCAGCTTGGCGGGACAGTACTACGAGCAGTACTTC.